This T cell receptor (beta chain) was captured by sequencing in a study of early T cells in non-severe SARS-CoV-2 infection. The wider study: Sequenced material consisted of bulk RNA (from unsorted whole blood), and chains were unpaired.

TCRdb re-called the 5' RACE reads with MiXCR, one entry per CDR3 protein. The table includes 100,000 to 150,000 distinct CDR3 sequences, just under 15% detected once. This TCR came from an adult who was a healthcare worker with PCR-confirmed SARS-CoV-2 infection or an uninfected control (not recorded which). Sequencing was done on a sample of whole blood.

For the CDR3, the DNA is TGTGCCACCTCCGCCTGGGGGGATAATGAAAAACTGTTTTTT. It codes for CATSAWGDNEKLFF. The chain combines TRBV3-1 with TRBJ1-4; TRBD1 might be the D (5 bases). Deletions cut 10 bases from V and 4 bases from J, with 16 bases between. The CDR3 totals 14 residues. Germline CDR1 and CDR2: LGHDT and YNNKEL (reference sequence).